The 18 T cell receptor beta chains below were found in one sample sequenced in a study of vaccination effects on CD4 cells after COVID-19. These receptors' targets are unknown. Cells that had been cultured for 9 to 10 days were the source of isolated CD4+ T cells. Clones were read by immunoSEQ multiplex PCR, and TCRdb kept only the in-frame ones, dropping some. Of under 60,000 clones in the sample, around 67% were seen once. Material: CD4+ T cells from PBMCs cultured without peptide, obtained before COVID-19 vaccination. These receptors came from a human donor who received a COVID-19 vaccine.

V gene TRBV2 combines with J gene TRBJ1-1, with a weak D call TRBD1 (5 bases). The CDR3 contains 14 residues. Germline V CDR1 and CDR2: SNHLY, FYNNEI. V gave up 6 bases and J gave up 2 bases, with 13 bases separating them. The CDR3 loop reads CASSAPGPNTEAFF. The CDR3 DNA is TGTGCCAGCAGCGCTCCGGGACCTAACACTGAAGCTTTCTTT.

This clone was seen a handful of times. The V and J genes are TRBV7-2 and TRBJ1-1; D is possibly TRBD1 (5 bases). Trimming took off 2 bases at V and 1 base at J, with 11 bases between the two ends. This CDR3 comprises 15 residues. Germline V lookup: CDR1 SGHTA, CDR2 FQGNSA. The CDR3 bases are TGTGCCAGCAGCTTATCCCAGGGCGGGAACACTGAAGCTTTCTTT. Its protein is CASSLSQGGNTEAFF.

This clone has a single count. The genes are TRBV19 and TRBJ1-5, with a possible D match to TRBD1 (5 bases). Looked up from germline, CDR1 is LNHDA and CDR2 is SQIVND (reference sequence). There are 17 residues in the CDR3. Trimming cost V 3 bases and J 2 bases, with 17 bases left between them. CDR3 in DNA: TGTGCCAGTAGTATGACGGCGGGGGTCGAGGGCAATCAGCCCCAGCATTTT. It codes for CASSMTAGVEGNQPQHF.

The chain couples TRBV2 to TRBJ1-2; 7 bases align to TRBD1. Germline values: CDR1 SNHLY, CDR2 FYNNEI. With V trimmed by 5 bases and J by 7 bases, 13 bases remained unmatched. The length of the CDR3 is 15 residues. The CDR3 DNA reads TGTGCCAGCAGTCAAACGGACAGGAGGGTCGGTGGCTACACCTTC. This sequence encodes CASSQTDRRVGGYTF.

This sequence joins TRBV4-3 and TRBJ2-1; D uncertain. Trimming cost V 2 bases and J 0 bases, with 11 bases left between them. The CDR3 length is 16 residues. Germline V gene data show CDR1 as LGHNA and CDR2 as YSLEER. CDR3: CASSQNSLSSYNEQFF. The CDR3 nucleotides are TGCGCCAGCAGCCAAAACTCCTTAAGCTCCTACAATGAGCAGTTCTTC.

CDR3 sequence (DNA): TGCGCCAGCGCCCAACTCCCCTCTAGCACAGATACGCAGTATTTT. Its protein product is CASAQLPSSTDTQYF. This chain joins TRBV4-1 and TRBJ2-3; unclear D gene. The CDR3 has 15 amino acids. V was cut by 8 bases and J by 0 bases, with 15 bases left in between. Per germline, CDR1 MGHRA and CDR2 YSYEKL.

The chain combines TRBV13 with TRBJ1-1, with a possible D match to TRBD1 (6 bases). This CDR3 is built from 13 residues. The germline gives CDR1 PRHDT, CDR2 FYEKMQ (reference sequence). Trimming shortened V by 1 base and J by 10 bases, and 13 bases separated the two germline ends. The CDR3 DNA sequence: TGTGCCAGCAGCTTAGAGCGGGGGCGCGGAGCTTTCTTT. Translated: CASSLERGRGAFF.

This clone has only one observation. The chain combines TRBV28 with TRBJ1-4; 7 bases are shared with TRBD1. The CDR3 covers 15 residues. J was trimmed by 3 bases and V by 6 bases; bases with no gene match: 7. Germline lookup yields CDR1 MDHEN and CDR2 SYDVKM. For the CDR3, the DNA is TGTGCCAGCAGGAAGAACAGGGGTCCTAATGAAAAACTGTTTTTT. This gives the protein CASRKNRGPNEKLFF.

The J gene is TRBJ1-1, the V gene TRBV19; no clear D. CDR3 size: 13 residues. CDR1 LNHDA and CDR2 SQIVND come from the germline V gene (reference sequence). With 1 base removed from V and 6 bases from J, the gap between germline ends came to 9 bases. The CDR3 DNA is TGTGCCAGTAGTATAGGAGGGCTGGCTGAAGCTTTCTTT. Protein: CASSIGGLAEAFF.

This chain joins TRBV5-6 and TRBJ1-2, with no clear D. The V and J ends lost 6 bases and 3 bases respectively, with 18 bases between them. The germline gives CDR1 SGHDT, CDR2 YYEEEE. The CDR3 totals 15 residues. The CDR3 coding sequence is TGTGCCAGCACCCTCATGGTGGGGAACGACTATGGCTACACCTTC. This translates into CASTLMVGNDYGYTF.

This clone showed up just a few times. V and J are TRBV28 and TRBJ1-2; unclear D gene. Germline lookup yields CDR1 MDHEN and CDR2 SYDVKM. The CDR3 is made up of 12 amino acids. The ends were cut back, 6 bases at V and 8 bases at J, with 13 bases in the middle. CDR3 nucleotide sequence: TGTGCCAGCAGAGATCCCGAACCCGGCTACACCTTC. It encodes CASRDPEPGYTF.

This clone was counted a few times. The CDR3 sequence is CASSLVAGAKNIQYF. CDR3 coding DNA: TGTGCCAGCAGCTTAGTAGCGGGAGCCAAAAACATTCAGTACTTC. This chain links TRBV5-8 with TRBJ2-4, with 7 bases that match TRBD2. There are 15 residues in the CDR3. Germline V gene lookup returns CDR1 SGHTS and CDR2 YDEGEE. The junction had 2 bases not matched to a gene; V was cut back by 2 bases and J by 0 bases.

This sequence joins TRBV5-1 and TRBJ2-5; TRBD2 aligns across 9 bases. The V gene end was trimmed by 1 base and the J gene end by 4 bases; junction bases not matched to a gene: 11. The CDR3 is 17 amino acids. The germline V gene has CDR1 SGHRS and CDR2 YFSETQ. DNA for the CDR3: TGCGCCAGCAGCTTGTCGGGTAGCGGGGGCTTCAGAGAGACCCAGTACTTC. Its protein is CASSLSGSGGFRETQYF.

This rearrangement joins TRBV5-6 to TRBJ1-1, with a weak D call TRBD1 (5 bases). The CDR3 consists of 15 residues. The V gene's germline CDR1 is SGHDT and CDR2 YYEEEE. The V and J ends lost 1 base and 3 bases respectively, with 13 bases between them. The CDR3 sequence: CASSLPPGPHTEAFF. The CDR3 bases are TGTGCCAGCAGCTTGCCCCCGGGGCCGCACACTGAAGCTTTCTTT.

The chain combines TRBV28 with TRBJ2-7; 10 bases are shared with TRBD2. CDR1 is MDHEN and CDR2 is SYDVKM in the germline V gene. This CDR3 has 14 amino acids. Trimming at V came to 6 bases and at J to 3 bases, leaving 5 bases not matched to a gene. CDR3: CASSLGTSVYEQYF. CDR3 nucleotide sequence: TGTGCCAGCAGCCTCGGGACTAGCGTCTACGAGCAGTACTTC.

The V call is TRBV6-5, the J call TRBJ2-7; the D is unclear. This CDR3 region has 15 residues. Germline V gene lookup returns CDR1 MNHEY and CDR2 SVGAGI. Trimming pared 0 bases from V and 0 bases from J, leaving 9 bases between. The DNA for the CDR3 is TGTGCCAGCAGTTACTCGTGGCAGGACTCCTACGAGCAGTACTTC. This translates into CASSYSWQDSYEQYF.

The rearrangement links TRBV12-3 or TRBV12-4 to TRBJ2-3; a possible D gene is TRBD2 (6 bases). This CDR3 is 12 amino acids long. Trimming stripped 8 bases from V and 6 bases from J, with 12 bases between. CDR3 loop: CASGRGTDTQYF. The CDR3 bases are TGTGCCAGCGGGCGCGGGACCGATACGCAGTATTTT.

The rearrangement uses TRBV30 and TRBJ2-7; D possibly corresponds to TRBD1 (6 bases). The V gene lost 5 bases and the J gene lost 2 bases, with 13 bases spanning the gap. The CDR3 runs 13 residues. CDR1 is GTSNPN and CDR2 is SVGIG in the germline V gene (reference sequence). The CDR3: CAWDPQGTYEQYF. The CDR3 coding sequence is TGTGCCTGGGACCCACAGGGCACCTACGAGCAGTACTTC.